The rows below give T cell receptor beta chains drawn from one sample of a study of blood T cell repertoires in COVID-19. Generated by immunoSEQ multiplex PCR, the TCRdb table keeps only in-frame clones and is missing some. The sample yields about 140,000 clones, over 70% seen once. Sequenced material: peripheral blood. These receptors were taken from a woman aged 60 to 75 with acute or convalescent COVID-19. The CDR3 runs from the conserved cysteine through the conserved F or W. Each record gives: V gene, clone size, D gene, J gene, CDR3 protein, CDR3 DNA. D genes are given only for firm matches. The listing skips clone size in some rows; elsewhere it reads once, few, many or a size class.

TRBV28	-	-	TRBJ2-7	CASKAGPYEQYF	TGTGCCAGCAAAGCAGGGCCCTACGAGCAGTACTTC
TRBV7-6	once	-	TRBJ2-4	CASSAQAAGVASAKNIQYF	TGTGCCAGCAGCGCTCAGGCGGCGGGTGTTGCCTCAGCCAAAAACATTCAGTACTTC
TRBV10-2	-	-	TRBJ1-5	CAILWGGGNQPQHF	TGCGCCATCCTGTGGGGGGGCGGCAATCAGCCCCAGCATTTT
TRBV5-1	-	-	TRBJ1-5	CASSLGGNNQPQHF	TGCGCCAGCAGCTTGGGAGGCAACAATCAGCCCCAGCATTTT
TRBV9	-	-	TRBJ2-1	CASSVAGPQEEQFF	TGTGCCAGCAGCGTAGCCGGGCCACAGGAAGAGCAGTTCTTC
TRBV27	few	TRBD2	TRBJ2-1	CATQAQKPGTRWFNEQFF	TGTGCCACCCAAGCCCAAAAGCCCGGGACTAGATGGTTCAATGAGCAGTTCTTC
TRBV27	-	-	TRBJ1-1	CASRGGTEAFF	TGTGCCAGCAGAGGGGGCACTGAAGCTTTCTTT
TRBV19	once	-	TRBJ1-2	CASSIDQSRKGYTF	TGTGCCAGTAGTATAGATCAATCCAGGAAGGGCTACACCTTC
TRBV11-2	-	-	TRBJ1-4	CASSHRAPNEKLFF	TGTGCCAGCAGCCACAGGGCCCCGAATGAAAAACTGTTTTTT
TRBV7-6	-	-	TRBJ1-2	CASSRTDSNYGYTF	TGTGCCAGCAGCAGAACGGACAGCAACTATGGCTACACCTTC
TRBV9	-	-	TRBJ2-3	CASSVIGGTDTQYF	TGTGCCAGCAGCGTAATAGGGGGCACAGATACGCAGTATTTT
TRBV29-1	-	-	TRBJ2-7	CSGSYGFEQYF	TGCAGCGGCTCTTACGGGTTTGAGCAGTACTTC
TRBV11-2	once	-	TRBJ1-2	CASSLEGGANYGYTF	TGTGCCAGCAGCTTAGAAGGGGGGGCCAACTATGGCTACACCTTC
TRBV7-9	-	-	TRBJ2-1	CASSLGGRREFF	TGTGCCAGCAGCTTAGGAGGGCGGAGAGAGTTCTTC
TRBV5-1	-	-	TRBJ1-2	CASSRAVTNPGGYGYTF	TGCGCCAGCAGCCGTGCGGTGACAAATCCCGGGGGCTATGGCTACACCTTC
TRBV30	-	TRBD2	TRBJ2-5	CAWNYNGLAQTQYF	TGTGCCTGGAACTATAACGGACTAGCCCAGACCCAGTACTTC
TRBV19	-	TRBD1	TRBJ1-5	CASSPRTGGNQPQHF	TGTGCCAGTAGTCCCCGGACAGGGGGTAATCAGCCCCAGCATTTT
TRBV28	once	-	TRBJ2-3	CASSPQSAGHTDTQYF	TGTGCCAGCAGCCCCCAGTCGGCGGGGCACACAGATACGCAGTATTTT
TRBV6-5	-	TRBD1	TRBJ2-7	CASRTRQGSSYEQYF	TGTGCCAGCAGGACAAGACAGGGCAGCTCCTACGAGCAGTACTTC
TRBV21-1	once	-	TRBJ2-7	CASSKSTTEDYEQYF	TGTGCCAGCAGCAAATCGACGACTGAGGACTACGAGCAGTACTTC
TRBV30	-	-	TRBJ2-4	CAWRAGQTKNIQYF	TGTGCCTGGAGAGCCGGACAGACCAAAAACATTCAGTACTTC
TRBV4-1	-	-	TRBJ1-5	CASSQVLQRGPNQPQHF	TGCGCCAGCAGCCAAGTGTTACAGCGAGGGCCCAATCAGCCCCAGCATTTT